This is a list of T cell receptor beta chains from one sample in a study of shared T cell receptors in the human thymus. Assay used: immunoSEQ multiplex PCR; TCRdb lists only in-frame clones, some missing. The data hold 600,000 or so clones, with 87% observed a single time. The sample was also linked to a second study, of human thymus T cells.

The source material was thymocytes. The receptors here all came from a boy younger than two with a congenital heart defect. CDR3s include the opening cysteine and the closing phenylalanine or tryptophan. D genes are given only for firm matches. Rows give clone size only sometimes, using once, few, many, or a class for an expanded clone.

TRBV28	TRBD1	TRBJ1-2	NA	TGTGCCAGCAGGCTCAGGGGGCGTAACTATGGCTACACCTTC	CASRLRGRNYGYTF
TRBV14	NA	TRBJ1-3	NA	TGTGCCAGCAGCCAAGATCTACCGACAGGCCCGGCTGGAAACACCATATATTTT	CASSQDLPTGPAGNTIYF
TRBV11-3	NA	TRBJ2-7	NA	TGTGCCAGCAGGAACAGTCCCTACGAGCAGTACTTC	CASRNSPYEQYF
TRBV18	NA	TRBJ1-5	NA	TGTGCCAGCTCACCAGGAGGAGCAGATAATAGCAATCAGCCCCAGCATTTT	CASSPGGADNSNQPQHF
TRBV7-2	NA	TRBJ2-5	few	TGTGCCACGGGTAAAGGGACTCAAGAGACCCAGTACTTC	CATGKGTQETQYF
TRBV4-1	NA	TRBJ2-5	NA	TGCGCCAGCAGCCTTGGCTGTTGTGCGGGGGCAACACAAGAGACCCAGTACTTC	CASSLGCCAGATQETQYF
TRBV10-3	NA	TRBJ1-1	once	TGTGCCATAACGGAAGGGGCGAACACTGAAGCTTTCTTT	CAITEGANTEAFF
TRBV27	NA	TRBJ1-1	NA	TGTGCCAGCAGTTTATCGGCCTTGGTCACTGAAGCTTTCTTT	CASSLSALVTEAFF
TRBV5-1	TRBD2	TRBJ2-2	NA	TGCGCCAGCAGCTCCCGGACTAGCGGTAACACCGGGGAGCTGTTTTTT	CASSSRTSGNTGELFF
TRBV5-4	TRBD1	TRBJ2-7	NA	TGTGCCAGCAGCCCCTTCGACAGGGGAGTCTACGAGCAGTACTTC	CASSPFDRGVYEQYF
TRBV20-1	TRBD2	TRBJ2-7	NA	TGCAGTGCGATGGGACTAGACGAGCAGTACTTC	CSAMGLDEQYF
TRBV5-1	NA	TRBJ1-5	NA	TGCGCCAGCAGCTTGTCGTCCAGTCCCAATCAGCCCCAGCATTTT	CASSLSSSPNQPQHF
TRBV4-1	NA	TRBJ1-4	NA	TGCGCCAGCAGCCAAGATACAGGGATCCGGGAAAAACTGTTTTTT	CASSQDTGIREKLFF
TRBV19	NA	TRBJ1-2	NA	TGTGCCAGTAGAGTAACATACAGGACAGCTTCATTGAACTATGGCTACACCTTC	CASRVTYRTASLNYGYTF
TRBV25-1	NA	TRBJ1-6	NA	TGTGCCAGCGGGACAATGCATTCACCCCTCCACTTT	CASGTMHSPLHF
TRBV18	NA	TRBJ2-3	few	TGTGCCAGCTCACCACCCCCGACGACAGCCTCCACAGATACGCAGTATTTT	CASSPPPTTASTDTQYF
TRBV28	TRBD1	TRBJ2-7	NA	TGTGCCAGCAGGCCCGGGACAGAGCCCTACGAGCAGTACTTC	CASRPGTEPYEQYF
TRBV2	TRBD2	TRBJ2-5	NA	TGTGCCAGCAGTGTGTCGGGAGGCACGGAGACCCAGTACTTC	CASSVSGGTETQYF
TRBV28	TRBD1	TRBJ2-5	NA	TGTGCCAGCACCCTAGGGGGCGGAGAGACCCAGTACTTC	CASTLGGGETQYF
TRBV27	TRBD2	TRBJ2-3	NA	TGTGCCAGCTCCCTGGGGGGAGGGGGCACAGATACGCAGTATTTT	CASSLGGGGTDTQYF
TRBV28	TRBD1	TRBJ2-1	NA	TGTGCCAACAAGGGACAGGGGGCGAAGGAGCAGTTCTTC	CANKGQGAKEQFF
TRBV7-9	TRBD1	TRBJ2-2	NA	TGTGCCAGCAGTACGGGGACCGCGGCAGGGGGAACGAACACCGGGGAGCTGTTTTTT	CASSTGTAAGGTNTGELFF
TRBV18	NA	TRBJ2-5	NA	TGTGCCAGCTCACCACCTAGTTTTGAGACCCAGTACTTC	CASSPPSFETQYF